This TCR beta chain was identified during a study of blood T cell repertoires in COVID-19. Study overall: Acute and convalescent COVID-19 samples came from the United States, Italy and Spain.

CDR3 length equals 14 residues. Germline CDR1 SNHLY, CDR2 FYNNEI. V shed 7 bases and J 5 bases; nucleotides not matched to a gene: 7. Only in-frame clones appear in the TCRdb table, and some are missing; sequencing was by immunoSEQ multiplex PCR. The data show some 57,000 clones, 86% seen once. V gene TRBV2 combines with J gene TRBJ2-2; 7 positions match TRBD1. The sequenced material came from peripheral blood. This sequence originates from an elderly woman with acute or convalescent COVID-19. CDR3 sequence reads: CASIWQGDTGELFF. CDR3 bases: TGTGCCAGCATCTGGCAGGGGGATACCGGGGAGCTGTTTTTT.